One T cell receptor (beta chain) is described in this entry. Its specificity is unknown. This specimen belongs to a study of CD8 T cells in Susac syndrome. The multiple sclerosis controls were treatment-naive patients with relapsing-remitting disease that was stable or active. TEMRA cells were FACS-enriched and CD8+ and CD4+ T cells negatively isolated. General study findings and limits: A relatively small number of individuals underwent TCR sequencing and HLA analysis.

CDR1 is SGDLS and CDR2 is YYNGEE in the germline V gene. V shed 6 bases and J shed 8 bases, with 20 bases lying between them. This CDR3 is 14 amino acids long. RNA, at about 0.45 to 1 ug, was reverse transcribed with random hexamers. Coverage of TCR beta CDR3 amplification by immunoSEQ multiplex PCR extended to 54 Vbeta and 13 Jbeta. A single record per CDR3 protein comes from TCRdb applying MiXCR to the immunoSEQ multiplex PCR reads. The table has 300,000 to 350,000 distinct CDR3 sequences, 92% seen once. J is TRBJ1-2 and V is TRBV9; unclear D gene. The sequence was collected from a human donor with multiple sclerosis. The sequenced sample was CD4+ T cells from PBMCs. CDR3 sequence (DNA): TGTGCCAGCACCCCACTACGGGGAGGGAGCGGCTACACCTTC. Translating gives CASTPLRGGSGYTF.